This T cell receptor (beta chain) is drawn from a study of cytomegalovirus exposure and HLA in healthy donors. Points from the study as a whole: Reports credit the classifier with highly specific, highly sensitive diagnosis of cytomegalovirus status.

A word on this clone: Antigen: not known.

The donors belonged to the roughly 130-subject validation cohort, separate from the 666-subject first cohort. The CDR3 totals 12 residues. Trimming removed 5 bases from V and 4 bases from J; junction bases left unmatched: 2. CDR1 and CDR2 from the germline V gene are SGHTA and FQGTGA. Repertoires were generated with immunoSEQ multiplex PCR, while TCRdb's copy carries only in-frame clones and drops some. There are roughly 130,000 clones in the sample; 70% to 90% occur only once, and approximately 1.5% lies in the top ten. Sequencing was carried out using PBMCs. V gene TRBV7-3 combines with J gene TRBJ2-7, with TRBD1 matching 7 bases. This TCR came from a woman aged 25 to 39 in good health and CMV-seronegative. CDR3 DNA: TGTGCCAGCAGCCCCAGGGGGTACGAGCAGTACTTC. It encodes CASSPRGYEQYF.